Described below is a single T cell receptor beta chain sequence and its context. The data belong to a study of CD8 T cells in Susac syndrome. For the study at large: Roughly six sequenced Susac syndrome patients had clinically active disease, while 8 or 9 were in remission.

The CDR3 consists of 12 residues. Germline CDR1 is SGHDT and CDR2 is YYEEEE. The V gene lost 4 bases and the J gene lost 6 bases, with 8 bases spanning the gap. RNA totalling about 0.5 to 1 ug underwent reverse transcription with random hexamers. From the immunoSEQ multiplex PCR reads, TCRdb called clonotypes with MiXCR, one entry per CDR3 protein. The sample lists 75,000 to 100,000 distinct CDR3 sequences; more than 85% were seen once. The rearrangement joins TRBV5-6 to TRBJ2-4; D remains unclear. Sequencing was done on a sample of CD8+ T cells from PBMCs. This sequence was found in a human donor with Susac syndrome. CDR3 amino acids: CASSKQINIQYF. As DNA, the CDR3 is TGTGCCAGCAGCAAACAAATAAACATTCAGTACTTC. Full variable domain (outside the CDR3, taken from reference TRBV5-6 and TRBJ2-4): DAGVTQSPTHLIKTRGQQVTLRCSPKSGHDTVSWYQQALGQGPQFIFQYYEEEERQRGNFPDRFSGHQFPNYSSELNVNALLLGDSALYLCASSKQINIQYFGAGTRLSVL.